The following is a T cell receptor (beta chain) sequence with its context. Its target is unknown. This record comes from a study of T-cell reconstitution after alpha-beta-depleted transplantation in children. Germline V gives CDR1 MNHEY, CDR2 SVGAGI. This CDR3 comprises 16 residues. Trimming removed 2 bases from V and 0 bases from J, with 11 bases in between. Study observations and caveats: Surviving thymic progenitors and recipient T cells were the source of high TCRbeta diversity at day 60 in some patients.

Unique molecular identifiers were built into the TCRbeta library. MiXCR, run by TCRdb on the PCR reads, gives a single entry per CDR3 protein. The sample has 80,000 or so distinct CDR3 sequences; about 14% are singletons. The specimen was PBMCs, mostly from graft donor cells, collected 180 days after TCRalphabeta/CD19-depleted stem cell transplant. This chain connects TRBV6-5 to TRBJ2-1; possibly TRBD1 or TRBD2 for D (5 bases each). The TCR comes from a male patient between 2 and 10 years old who had a stem cell transplant for acute lymphoblastic leukemia, so the T cells may come from the graft donor. CDR3 sequence reads: CASSYLRELSYNEQFF. In DNA form, the CDR3 reads TGTGCCAGCAGTTACCTCAGGGAGCTCTCCTACAATGAGCAGTTCTTC.